Sequencing of this TCR beta chain was carried out in a study of blood T cell repertoires in COVID-19. Study context: Acute-phase and convalescent COVID-19 samples originated in the United States, Italy and Spain.

TCRdb's copy holds only in-frame clones and misses some; the assay was immunoSEQ multiplex PCR. The data contain around 30,000 clones, around 80% of them singletons. Per germline, CDR1 MDHEN and CDR2 SYDVKM. Trimming removed 7 bases from V and 1 base from J, with 12 bases in between. The CDR3 loop spans 14 amino acids. The sample comprised peripheral blood. The genes are TRBV28 and TRBJ2-3; a weak D match, TRBD2 (5 bases). The sequence came from a woman in her seventies with acute or convalescent COVID-19. The CDR3 loop reads CASMWGAGTDTQYF. As DNA, the CDR3 is TGTGCCAGCATGTGGGGAGCGGGCACAGATACGCAGTATTTT.